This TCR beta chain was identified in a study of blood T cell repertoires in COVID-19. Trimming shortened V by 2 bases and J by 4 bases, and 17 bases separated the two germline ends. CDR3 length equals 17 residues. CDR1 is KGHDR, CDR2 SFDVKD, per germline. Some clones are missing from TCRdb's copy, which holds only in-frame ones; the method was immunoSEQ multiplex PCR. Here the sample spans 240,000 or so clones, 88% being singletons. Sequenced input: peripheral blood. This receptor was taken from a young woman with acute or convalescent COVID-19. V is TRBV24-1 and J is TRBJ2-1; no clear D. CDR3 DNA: TGTGCCACCAGTGATTCCGGAACAGTGCCCGGATACAATGAGCAGTTCTTC. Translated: CATSDSGTVPGYNEQFF.